A single sample gave rise to the 14 T cell receptor beta chains below, sequenced in a study of T cell responses to AZD1222 COVID-19 vaccine. Some clones are missing from TCRdb's copy, which holds only in-frame ones; the method was immunoSEQ multiplex PCR. The sample carries 100,000 or so clones, about 86% recorded once. The sample in question was peripheral blood, obtained on day 0 of AZD1222 vaccination. The receptor set was obtained from an adult in good health.

The CDR3 DNA sequence: TGTGCCAGCAGTCCCGGGACAGGGGGCTACAATGAGCAGTTCTTC. Residues: CASSPGTGGYNEQFF. The chain links TRBV2 to TRBJ2-1; 11 bases line up with TRBD1. The CDR3 consists of 15 residues. Germline V gene lookup returns CDR1 SNHLY and CDR2 FYNNEI. V trimming: 5 bases; J trimming: 3 bases; junction bases outside the gene matches: 3.

The chain has TRBV28 and TRBJ1-5; 9 bases match TRBD1. Germline CDR1 is MDHEN and CDR2 is SYDVKM. V was pared by 6 bases and J by 6 bases, with 15 bases of the junction left unmatched. The CDR3 loop spans 17 amino acids. CDR3 amino acids: CASRAGQGPVLFQPQHF. In DNA form, the CDR3 reads TGTGCCAGCAGGGCGGGACAGGGCCCGGTGTTATTTCAGCCCCAGCATTTT.

This clone occurred once. V gene TRBV4-2 combines with J gene TRBJ1-1; D perhaps matches TRBD1 (6 bases). The CDR3 has 13 residues. The germline gives CDR1 LGHNA, CDR2 YNFKEQ. V lost 1 base, J lost 10 bases, and 13 bases lay in between. This CDR3 reads CASSQAGGGRAFF. The DNA of the CDR3 is TGTGCCAGCAGCCAAGCGGGGGGCGGAAGAGCTTTCTTT.

This rearrangement joins TRBV7-2 to TRBJ1-6; a possible D gene is TRBD1 (5 bases). Germline-derived CDR1 and CDR2 are SGHTA and FQGNSA. The ends were cut back, 3 bases at V and 0 bases at J, with 18 bases in the middle. The CDR3 spans 19 residues. Here the CDR3 reads CASSFTGTQRSSYNSPLHF. CDR3 nucleotide sequence: TGTGCCAGCAGCTTTACCGGGACCCAAAGGAGCTCCTATAATTCACCCCTCCACTTT.

The chain has TRBV27 and TRBJ2-5; TRBD2 matches 9 bases. V gave up 2 bases and J gave up 4 bases; unmatched junction bases: 11. The CDR3 extends over 17 amino acids. Looked up from germline, CDR1 is MNHEY and CDR2 is SMNVEV (reference sequence). The CDR3 reads CASSLAVAGVGIETQYF. CDR3 nucleotide sequence: TGTGCCAGCAGTTTAGCGGTAGCGGGAGTAGGGATAGAGACCCAGTACTTC.

The chain joins TRBV6-2 or TRBV6-3 to TRBJ1-1; D not resolved. V dropped 4 bases and J dropped 1 base, with 7 bases sitting between them. CDR3 size: 13 residues. CDR1 is MNHEY, CDR2 SVGEGT, per germline. CDR3 coding DNA: TGTGCCAGCAGTTTGTCGGAGAACACTGAAGCTTTCTTT. Translation: CASSLSENTEAFF.

This chain uses TRBV9 with TRBJ2-5, with TRBD2 matching 11 bases. The CDR3 contains 16 residues. Germline CDR1 reads SGDLS; CDR2 reads YYNGEE. J gave up 1 base and V 4 bases, and 6 bases lay outside the gene matches. CDR3 region: CASSPRTSGPQETQYF. The CDR3 nucleotides read TGTGCCAGCAGCCCGCGGACTAGCGGGCCCCAAGAGACCCAGTACTTC.

The chain has TRBV6-2 or TRBV6-3 and TRBJ1-1; D might be TRBD1 (6 bases). V lost 0 bases to trimming and J lost 0 bases, with 26 bases between them. CDR1 and CDR2 from the germline V gene are MNHEY and SVGEGT. This CDR3 has 21 amino acids. The CDR3 here is CASSYSRRGLSQGDMNTEAFF. The CDR3 DNA sequence: TGTGCCAGCAGTTACTCGAGGCGCGGGTTATCACAGGGAGACATGAACACTGAAGCTTTCTTT.

Only a few counts were recorded for this clone. The V gene is TRBV6-6, the J gene TRBJ2-1; D is undetermined. The CDR3 covers 11 residues. The germline V gene encodes CDR1 MNHNY and CDR2 SVGAGI (reference sequence). Trimming took 0 bases from V and 7 from J, leaving 1 base between them. CDR3 nucleotide sequence: TGTGCCAGCAGTTACTCAAATGAGCAGTTCTTC. It yields the protein CASSYSNEQFF.

The chain is built from TRBV24-1 and TRBJ2-7; tentatively, D is TRBD2 (5 bases). This CDR3 contains 13 residues. Per the germline V gene, CDR1 is KGHDR and CDR2 is SFDVKD. V was trimmed by 6 bases and J by 0 bases, leaving 8 bases between them. This CDR3 is CATSRRDSYEQYF. CDR3 coding DNA: TGTGCCACCAGTCGCCGGGACTCCTACGAGCAGTACTTC.

About this clone itself: A much larger clone sits a single nucleotide away, making a read error possible. J is TRBJ2-7 and V is TRBV7-2; TRBD1 aligns across 8 bases. Germline V gives CDR1 SGHTA, CDR2 FQGNSA. With 5 bases clipped from V and 4 bases from J, the junction kept 7 bases outside the gene matches. There are 14 residues in the CDR3. CDR3 coding DNA: TGTGCCAGCAGCCAACGACAGGGGACGTACGAGCAGTACTTC. Protein sequence: CASSQRQGTYEQYF.

The chain joins TRBV7-2 to TRBJ2-7; TRBD2 matches 10 bases. The trim removed 4 bases at V and 3 bases at J, leaving 9 bases unmatched. CDR3 length: 16 amino acids. Germline V lookup: CDR1 SGHTA, CDR2 FQGNSA. DNA for the CDR3: TGTGCCAGCAGCTCCGAACTCACTAGCGGGAACTACGAGCAGTACTTC. Translation gives CASSSELTSGNYEQYF.

DNA for the CDR3: TGCAGTGCTAGTTATGTGGACTTCCCTCTTCGGGGTACGCAGTATTTT. As protein: CSASYVDFPLRGTQYF. The V and J genes are TRBV20-1 and TRBJ2-3; D is perhaps TRBD2 (5 bases). The CDR3 is 16 amino acids. Germline CDR1 DFQATT, CDR2 SNEGSKA (reference sequence). V lost 3 bases to trimming and J lost 8 bases, with 24 bases between them.

This chain uses TRBV7-2 with TRBJ1-2; D might be TRBD1 (5 bases). The germline gives CDR1 SGHTA, CDR2 FQGNSA. V was trimmed by 5 bases and J by 4 bases, leaving 11 bases between them. The CDR3 contains 13 residues. The DNA of the CDR3 is TGTGCCAGCAGCGAAACAGGTCGCTATGGCTACACCTTC. Protein product: CASSETGRYGYTF. The full variable domain, rest sourced from reference TRBV7-2 and TRBJ1-2, is GAGVSQSPSNKVTEKGKDVELRCDPISGHTALYWYRQSLGQGLEFLIYFQGNSAPDKSGLPSDRFSAERTGGSVSTLTIQRTQQEDSAVYLCASSETGRYGYTFGSGTRLTVV.